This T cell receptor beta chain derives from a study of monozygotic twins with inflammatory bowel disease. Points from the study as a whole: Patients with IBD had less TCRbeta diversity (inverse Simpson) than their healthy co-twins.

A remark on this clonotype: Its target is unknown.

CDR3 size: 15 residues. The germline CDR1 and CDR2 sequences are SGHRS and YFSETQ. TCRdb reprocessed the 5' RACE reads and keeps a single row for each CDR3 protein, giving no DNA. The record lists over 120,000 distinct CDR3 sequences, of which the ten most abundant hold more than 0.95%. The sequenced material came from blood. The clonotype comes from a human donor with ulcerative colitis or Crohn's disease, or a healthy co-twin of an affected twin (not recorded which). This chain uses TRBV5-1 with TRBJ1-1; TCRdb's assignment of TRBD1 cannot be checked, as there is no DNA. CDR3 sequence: CASSFGHRGPTEAFF.